The present entry profiles one TCR beta chain with its context. Its antigen has not been determined. No base qualities exist here, and no much larger clone lies one base off it. The treatment or condition label, read with the paper, signifies: live attenuated yellow fever vaccine strain. Two biological replicates of bulk PBMCs were collected at each blood-draw timepoint. PBMCs were isolated from peripheral blood using a standard Ficoll-Paque protocol. RNA was extracted with TriZol from bulk PBMCs, CD4 and CD8 fractions, and dextramer-positive and dextramer-negative fractions. The CDR3 contains 16 residues, cysteine and phenylalanine counted. The entry retains the CDR3 DNA only, 48 bases that are in frame from base 1. The CDR1 and CDR2 encoded by the germline V gene are SNHLY and FYNNEI. V was cut back by 3 bases and J by 1 base, leaving a gap of 12 bases between them. This sample is part of a study of T cells after yellow fever vaccination (dated by TCRdb to the late 2010s). Concerning the study at large: Libraries from fractions with low cell numbers were prepared with the SMART-Seq v4 Ultra Low Input RNA kit. Bulk TCR alpha and beta repertoires were sequenced longitudinally to track T-cell clones before and after primary and booster YFV17D yellow fever vaccination. Two healthy male donors, one aged 18 to 29 and one aged 30 to 40 years, were included in the cohort. Blood was drawn at multiple timepoints before and after primary and secondary immunization, with bulk PBMC replicates and cell subsets isolated.

TCR cDNA was made using 5'RACE template switching, a step that added a universal primer site and unique molecular identifiers. Priming of cDNA synthesis was performed from both the TCR alpha and TCR beta constant segments. Two PCR steps were used to amplify libraries, with sample barcodes and sequencing adapters being added in the second step. Sequencing of libraries was done on Illumina HiSeq 2500 (2x100 bp) or NovaSeq (2x150 bp). Concerning the study's data processing: MIGEC handled demultiplexing of reads and collapsing into UMI consensus sequences, while MiXCR performed V(D)J alignment. Clonotypes responding to the vaccine were identified with edgeR on replicate PBMC samples, with the criteria of FDR below 0.01 and a log2 fold change above 5 up to day 15. CD4 or CD8 identity was assigned to each bulk clonotype according to whether the clonotype was present at higher abundance in the sequenced CD4 repertoire or the sequenced CD8 repertoire. The raw public data were reprocessed by TCRdb itself: fastp quality trimming at Q25, MiXCR clonotype calling, in-frame beta chains only. Rows with one shared CDR3 protein collapse into an entry with the most common genes and DNA. These V and J calls originate from TCRdb's pipeline instead of the authors' own analysis. A total of under 600,000 distinct CDR3 sequences appear in this sample, 21% of them only once. The top ten constitute about 15% of the sample.

The investigation overall reported the following: Computational filtering was required because FACS-sorted repertoires could contain abundant contaminating clonotypes from the bulk population. Most clones expanded after primary vaccination were re-detected after the booster (almost 97% of CD4 and roughly 87% of CD8), suggesting broad memory maintenance. Because the study included only a couple of donors, the extent to which the findings can be generalized is limited. The secondary T-cell response was weaker than the primary response but faster, peaking on day 5 instead of day 15. A small share of clonotypes was detected in both CD4 and CD8 compartments, with the overlap likely arising from convergent recombination.

The TCR originated in a man in his late teens or twenties who received the YFV17D yellow fever vaccine. Recombination linked TRBV2 to TRBJ2-2; a weak D assignment points to TRBD2 (5 bases agree). The sample in question was PBMCs, obtained 20 to 25 days after the first yellow fever vaccination. The DNA reads as follows: TGTGCCAGCAGTGATGAGGGCGTGGGGAACACCGGGGAGCTGTTTTTT. This codes for CASSDEGVGNTGELFF.